The TCR beta chain under discussion was sequenced for a study of blood T cells in healthy people across ages. In regard to this clonotype: As yet, its antigen is unknown.

The CDR3 is 15 residues long. CDR1 is MGHRA, CDR2 YSYEKL, per germline. A second PCR, run for roughly 7 to 11 cycles, used a sample-barcoded 5' primer plus a J-beta primer mix. Tagging of each cDNA molecule was performed by a template-switch adaptor with 12 random nucleotides. TCRdb re-analysed the 5' RACE reads in MiXCR, keeping a single row per CDR3 protein. The sample has around 1,800,000 distinct CDR3 sequences, roughly two fifths seen once. Per individual sample, total RNA of at least 6 micrograms was extracted. General observations from the study: Researchers deemed the diversity estimates from one million T cells underestimates. Whereas aged donors had fewer naive CD4+ cells, long-lived donors had more of them and higher diversity.

The chain carries TRBV4-1 and TRBJ2-4; 7 bases are shared with TRBD1. The J call is doubtful: the DNA matches TRBJ2-7 better. The sequence came from a human donor in good health. The sample comprised blood. Written as DNA, the CDR3 is TGCGCCAGCAGCCAAGTCCCGGCAGGGGGCTACGAGCAGTACTTC. Translation: CASSQVPAGGYEQYF.